One sample yielded the 5 T cell receptor beta chains listed below, sequenced in a study of blood T cell repertoires in COVID-19. The method was immunoSEQ multiplex PCR; TCRdb's version includes in-frame clones alone and lacks a portion of them. The table records some 270,000 clones, approximately 90% of them present only once. Sequenced material: PBMCs or T cells enriched from blood (not recorded which). The receptor set was obtained from a man in his forties who had been exposed to COVID-19.

This chain connects TRBV28 to TRBJ1-5, with D possibly being TRBD1 (5 bases). The germline gives CDR1 MDHEN, CDR2 SYDVKM. CDR3 size: 15 residues. V lost 2 bases to trimming and J lost 5 bases, with 13 bases between them. The CDR3 nucleotides are TGTGCCAGCAGTTTACCGACAGCTCCGCATCAGCCCCAGCATTTT. It yields the protein CASSLPTAPHQPQHF. The entire variable domain, with the rest obtained from reference TRBV28 and TRBJ1-5, is as follows: DVKVTQSSRYLVKRTGEKVFLECVQDMDHENMFWYRQDPGLGLRLIYFSYDVKMKEKGDIPEGYSVSREKKERFSLILESASTNQTSMYLCASSLPTAPHQPQHFGDGTRLSIL.

This chain links TRBV28 with TRBJ1-4; no reliable D call. V lost 2 bases and J 1 base, leaving 5 bases between the germline ends. The germline V gene has CDR1 MDHEN and CDR2 SYDVKM. The CDR3 is 14 residues long. The CDR3 is CASSLTVTNEKLFF. CDR3 nucleotides: TGTGCCAGCAGTTTAACAGTAACTAATGAAAAACTGTTTTTT.

The chain employs TRBV5-1 and TRBJ1-1, with 10 positions matching TRBD1. Germline V gene lookup returns CDR1 SGHRS and CDR2 YFSETQ. After removal of 4 bases from V and 11 bases from J, the junction contained 8 bases not matched to a gene. This CDR3 comprises 13 residues. This chain's CDR3 is CASSTGQGKEAFF. The DNA for the CDR3 is TGCGCCAGCAGCACGGGACAGGGGAAGGAGGCTTTCTTT.

This clone was seen a handful of times. The chain recombines TRBV7-9 with TRBJ2-3; TRBD2 aligns across 8 bases. V dropped 5 bases and J dropped 2; count of bases not matched to a gene: 3. Germline V CDR1 and CDR2: SEHNR, FQNEAQ (reference sequence). CDR3 length: 14 residues. In DNA form, the CDR3 reads TGTGCCAGCAGCCAGACTAGCGTCACAGATACGCAGTATTTT. Encoded protein: CASSQTSVTDTQYF. The variable domain in full, with the rest retrieved from reference TRBV7-9 and TRBJ2-3, is DTGVSQNPRHKITKRGQNVTFRCDPISEHNRLYWYRQTLGQGPEFLTYFQNEAQLEKSRLLSDRFSAERPKGSFSTLEIQRTEQGDSAMYLCASSQTSVTDTQYFGPGTRLTVL.

The chain has TRBV12-5 and TRBJ2-1; D is possibly TRBD1 (6 bases). The CDR3 sequence is 18 residues long. Trimming removed 2 bases from V and 2 bases from J, with 19 bases in between. Germline values: CDR1 LGHNT, CDR2 FRNRAP. Written as DNA, the CDR3 is TGTGCTAGTGGTTTGCAGGGGTTTGTCGGGAAAACCTACAATGAGCAGTTCTTC. Its translation is CASGLQGFVGKTYNEQFF. Combining the CDR3 with reference TRBV12-5 and TRBJ2-1 gives the whole variable domain DARVTQTPRHKVTEMGQEVTMRCQPILGHNTVFWYRQTMMQGLELLAYFRNRAPLDDSGMPKDRFSAEMPDATLATLKIQPSEPRDSAVYFCASGLQGFVGKTYNEQFFGPGTRLTVL.